This paragraph reports one T cell receptor beta chain. Antigen: not known. This entry belongs to a study of T cell responses to AZD1222 COVID-19 vaccine. Study-wide results and limits: Elevations in Spike-specific TCR breadth and depth followed administration of two AZD1222 doses.

Generated by immunoSEQ multiplex PCR, the TCRdb table keeps only in-frame clones and is missing some. The table lists about 130,000 clones, 80% to 90% of them singletons. The sequence was collected from an adult who received the AZD1222 COVID-19 vaccine. The specimen was peripheral blood, collected 28 days after the second AZD1222 dose.

The CDR3 bases are TGTGCCAGTAAGGACAGTAGCTCTGGGGCCAACGTCCTGACTTTC. Translated, it gives CASKDSSSGANVLTF. This chain connects TRBV19 to TRBJ2-6; D is possibly TRBD1 (6 bases). Trimming left V 7 bases short and J 0 bases short, with 10 bases between. CDR1 and CDR2 (germline): LNHDA, SQIVND (reference sequence). The CDR3 extends over 15 amino acids.